This T cell receptor (beta chain) is from a study of T cell repertoires in cytomegalovirus infection. Points from the study as a whole: HLA-C-restricted CMV clonotypes gave the most frequent clonotype in two of eight donors.

The CDR3 is 19 amino acids. Germline V lookup: CDR1 SNHLY, CDR2 FYNNEI. V was pared by 7 bases and J by 0 bases, with 26 bases between. As to this clonotype: Its antigen is as yet unknown.

One entry per CDR3 protein results from TCRdb running MiXCR on the reads. This sample yields about a million distinct CDR3 sequences, of which 31% are seen a single time; about an eighth belongs to the top ten. J is TRBJ2-3 and V is TRBV2, with D perhaps matching TRBD2 (5 bases). This material consisted of cultured CD8+ T cells from PBMCs, taken from culture after CMV antigen stimulation. The receptor was isolated from a human donor in good health (CMV status not recorded). Some clones in this sample may be carry-over from other donors' samples. CDR3 DNA sequence: TGTGCCAGCAAAGAAATAGACAATGGTGGCAGGAGGAGCACAGATACGCAGTATTTT. Its protein is CASKEIDNGGRRSTDTQYF.